Each of the 28 T cell receptor beta chains below was sequenced from the same sample in a study of T-cell memory formation after mild COVID-19. TCRdb re-called the 5' RACE reads through MiXCR, storing one row per CDR3 protein. The table shows approximately 300,000 distinct CDR3 sequences, with 15% to 20% occurring only once. Specimen: PBMCs or a T cell subset sorted from them (not recorded which). The receptors were gathered from a man aged 18 to 30 who had mild COVID-19 (a few samples of this study predate the infection). Cell type and time point are not known.

This clonotype came up many times. The chain recombines TRBV5-1 with TRBJ1-1; TRBD1 might be the D (5 bases). CDR3 length equals 15 residues. V was cut by 1 base and J by 5 bases, with 15 bases left in between. Looked up from germline, CDR1 is SGHRS and CDR2 is YFSETQ. CDR3 amino acids: CASSLQGVGDTEAFF. CDR3 DNA sequence: TGCGCCAGCAGCTTGCAGGGCGTCGGGGATACTGAAGCTTTCTTT.

The chain recombines TRBV12-3 or TRBV12-4 with TRBJ1-5, with TRBD1 matching 9 bases. V dropped 4 bases and J dropped 4; count of bases not matched to a gene: 5. This CDR3 is built from 15 residues. DNA for the CDR3: TGTGCCAGCAGTTGGGACAGGGAGAGTAATCAGCCCCAGCATTTT. Translated: CASSWDRESNQPQHF.

This chain uses TRBV5-4 with TRBJ1-1; unclear D gene. Trimming removed 4 bases at V and 0 bases at J, with 7 bases between. This CDR3 has 13 amino acids. The V gene's germline CDR1 is SGHNT and CDR2 YYREEE (reference sequence). CDR3 nucleotides: TGTGCCAGCAGCAAGGATGTGAACACTGAAGCTTTCTTT. The encoded protein is CASSKDVNTEAFF. Based on the CDR3 plus reference TRBV5-4 and TRBJ1-1, the full variable domain is ETGVTQSPTHLIKTRGQQVTLRCSSQSGHNTVSWYQQALGQGPQFIFQYYREEENGRGNFPPRFSGLQFPNYSSELNVNALELDDSALYLCASSKDVNTEAFFGQGTRLTVV.

Only a few counts were recorded for this clonotype. The V and J genes are TRBV6-1 and TRBJ1-1; D gene uncertain. The V and J ends lost 4 bases and 8 bases respectively, with 17 bases between them. CDR1 MNHNS and CDR2 SASEGT come from the germline V gene. This CDR3 has 14 residues. CDR3 amino acids: CASSVAGRGPEAFF. In nucleotides, the CDR3 is TGTGCCAGCAGTGTTGCCGGGAGAGGCCCCGAAGCTTTCTTT.

The rearrangement uses TRBV18 and TRBJ2-4, with D perhaps given as TRBD1 or TRBD2 (6 bases each). V lost 3 bases, J lost 1 base, and 13 bases lay in between. The germline V gene has CDR1 KGHSH and CDR2 LQKENI. The CDR3 length is 16 residues. CDR3 sequence reads: CASSPRGGIAKNIQYF. CDR3 coding DNA: TGTGCCAGCTCACCCCGAGGGGGGATTGCCAAAAACATTCAGTACTTC.

This clonotype was recorded at least ten times. This chain uses TRBV4-1 with TRBJ2-4; 14 bases are a match to TRBD2. The CDR3 loop spans 20 amino acids. The J segment lost 0 bases and the V segment lost 4 bases, leaving 11 bases of the junction unmatched. CDR1 MGHRA and CDR2 YSYEKL come from the germline V gene. CDR3 DNA sequence: TGCGCCAGCAGCCCCCTAGGACTAGCGGGGGGAAACCTAGCCAAAAACATTCAGTACTTC. It is translated as CASSPLGLAGGNLAKNIQYF.

Turning to this clonotype: The junction does not match germline at one end; this may be a read error. The rearrangement uses TRBV20-1 and TRBJ1-5; D is unclear. The length of the CDR3 is 13 residues. Germline CDR1 DFQATT, CDR2 SNEGSKA (reference sequence). The CDR3 sequence: CSARGWWNQPQHF. The CDR3 DNA reads TGCAGTGCGAGAGGGTGGTGGAATCAGCCCCAGCATTTT.

V and J are TRBV4-1 and TRBJ1-5, with D possibly being TRBD1 (6 bases). Germline assignment: CDR1 MGHRA and CDR2 YSYEKL. The CDR3 totals 16 residues. The V and J ends lost 4 bases and 9 bases respectively, with 22 bases between them. The CDR3 here is CASSPQTGKLKPPQHF. CDR3 DNA sequence: TGCGCCAGCAGCCCCCAGACAGGAAAGCTTAAACCGCCCCAGCATTTT.

This clonotype occurred many times. This sequence joins TRBV5-1 and TRBJ2-5; D perhaps matches TRBD2 (7 bases). The V gene's germline CDR1 is SGHRS and CDR2 YFSETQ. CDR3 length: 14 amino acids. V was cut by 4 bases and J by 5 bases, with 15 bases left in between. CDR3 in DNA: TGCGCCAGCAGCGTTGGCGGGGGCGAGGAGACCCAGTACTTC. Its protein product is CASSVGGGEETQYF.

This clonotype occurred a few times. The gene calls are TRBV20-1 and TRBJ2-1, with a weak D call TRBD1 (5 bases). V dropped 3 bases and J dropped 1 base, with 10 bases sitting between them. CDR1 is DFQATT and CDR2 is SNEGSKA in the germline V gene (reference sequence). The CDR3 length is 14 residues. CDR3 sequence: CSARDTVSYNEQFF. In DNA, the CDR3 is TGCAGTGCTAGGGACACGGTATCCTACAATGAGCAGTTCTTC.

This clonotype has ten or more counts. The genes are TRBV12-3 or TRBV12-4 and TRBJ2-6; D may be TRBD1 (6 bases). V shed 6 bases and J shed 4 bases, with 13 bases lying between them. CDR3 length equals 15 residues. The CDR3 sequence: CASSLRGSGANVLTF. The CDR3 region has the DNA TGTGCCAGCAGCCTCAGGGGCTCCGGGGCCAACGTCCTGACTTTC.

Only a few counts were recorded for this clonotype. The V gene is TRBV4-2, the J gene TRBJ2-5; D not certain. V shed 2 bases and J shed 4 bases, with 11 bases lying between them. CDR1 is LGHNA, CDR2 YNFKEQ, per germline. This CDR3 comprises 14 residues. DNA of the CDR3: TGTGCCAGCAGCCAAATAGAGACGGGAGAGACCCAGTACTTC. This encodes CASSQIETGETQYF.

The chain recombines TRBV29-1 with TRBJ2-5, with TRBD1 identical over 8 bases. CDR3 size: 14 residues. From germline, CDR1 is SQVTM and CDR2 ANQGSEA. V was clipped by 7 bases and J by 3 bases; unmatched bases: 10. Here the CDR3 DNA reads TGCAGCGCCCACCTTCCGGGACAGGAAGAGACCCAGTACTTC. It yields the protein CSAHLPGQEETQYF.

The chain is built from TRBV7-9 and TRBJ2-2, with D uncertain. V shed 10 bases and J shed 8 bases, with 5 bases lying between them. The CDR3 consists of 9 residues. Germline lookup yields CDR1 SEHNR and CDR2 FQNEAQ (reference sequence). Written as DNA, the CDR3 is TGTGCCACCGCGGGGGAGCTGTTTTTT. Translating it yields CATAGELFF.

This clonotype was counted at least ten times. This chain uses TRBV24-1 with TRBJ2-2, with 9 bases matching TRBD1. Germline CDR1 is KGHDR and CDR2 is SFDVKD. CDR3 length: 15 amino acids. V gave up 4 bases and J gave up 7 bases; unmatched junction bases: 6. The CDR3 region has the DNA TGTGCCACCAGTGACCCCGGACAGGGGATCGGGGAGCTGTTTTTT. It translates to CATSDPGQGIGELFF.

This clonotype was recorded a few times. The chain uses TRBV12-3 or TRBV12-4 and TRBJ2-6; no clear D gene. This CDR3 spans 13 amino acids. V was clipped by 1 base and J by 3 bases, with 1 base between them. DNA of the CDR3: TGTGCCAGCAGTTTAGGTGGGGCCAACGTCCTGACTTTC. Translated: CASSLGGANVLTF.

This clonotype was found many times. The rearrangement joins TRBV4-2 to TRBJ2-1, with TRBD2 identical over 10 bases. From germline, CDR1 is LGHNA and CDR2 YNFKEQ. There are 16 residues in the CDR3. J was trimmed by 5 bases and V by 2 bases; bases with no gene match: 6. The CDR3 bases are TGTGCCAGCAGCCAACTACTAGCGGGGAGCCACAATGAGCAGTTCTTC. It translates to CASSQLLAGSHNEQFF.

This clonotype showed up just a few times. V usage is TRBV20-1 and J usage is TRBJ2-5, with D unclear. Trimming stripped 0 bases from V and 5 bases from J, with 4 bases between. The CDR3 totals 11 residues. Germline CDR1 is DFQATT and CDR2 is SNEGSKA (reference sequence). The CDR3 sequence is CSARDRETQYF. The DNA for the CDR3 is TGCAGTGCTAGAGATCGGGAGACCCAGTACTTC.

This clonotype was seen at least ten times. This sequence joins TRBV20-1 and TRBJ2-3; 9 bases align to TRBD1. The junction had 8 bases not matched to a gene; V was cut back by 5 bases and J by 8 bases. Germline CDR1 and CDR2: DFQATT and SNEGSKA (reference sequence). The CDR3 has 13 residues. The DNA of the CDR3 is TGCAGTGCTCCGGACAGGGGACTCCCTACGCAGTATTTT. This gives the protein CSAPDRGLPTQYF.

This clonotype has a count of ten or more. This chain uses TRBV5-1 with TRBJ2-1; 7 bases match TRBD2. The CDR3 contains 15 residues. The V and J ends lost 0 bases and 4 bases, in that order; junction bases with no gene match: 4. CDR1 is SGHRS, CDR2 YFSETQ, per germline. This CDR3 reads CASSLEGLRYNEQFF. CDR3 nucleotide sequence: TGCGCCAGCAGCTTGGAGGGACTACGTTACAATGAGCAGTTCTTC.

This clonotype has more than one count but fewer than ten. The V gene is TRBV12-3 or TRBV12-4, the J gene TRBJ2-6, with D maybe TRBD2 (5 bases). This CDR3 is 15 amino acids long. Trimming took 7 bases from V and 0 from J, leaving 10 bases between them. The CDR3 bases are TGTGCCAGCAACCCCGGGAACTCTGGGGCCAACGTCCTGACTTTC. Translating gives CASNPGNSGANVLTF.

Only a few counts were recorded for this clonotype. The rearrangement links TRBV5-1 to TRBJ2-2; unclear D gene. The germline CDR1 and CDR2 sequences are SGHRS and YFSETQ. This CDR3 region has 12 residues. Trimming stripped 6 bases from V and 4 bases from J, with 7 bases between. In nucleotides, the CDR3 is TGCGCCAGCACAGCCCTCACCGGGGAGCTGTTTTTT. This encodes CASTALTGELFF.

This clonotype was counted only a few times. This sequence joins TRBV12-3 or TRBV12-4 and TRBJ1-5; D is possibly TRBD1 (6 bases). CDR3 length: 15 residues. V lost 3 bases and J 2 bases, leaving 11 bases between the germline ends. The CDR3 bases are TGTGCCAGCAGTTTCCGGGGGCACGGCAATCAGCCCCAGCATTTT. Translated, it gives CASSFRGHGNQPQHF.

This chain joins TRBV6-2 or TRBV6-3 and TRBJ2-2, with D perhaps matching TRBD1 (5 bases). The CDR3 length is 13 residues. The V end was cut by 8 bases, the J end by 4 bases, with 11 bases between. The V gene's germline CDR1 is MNHEY and CDR2 SVGEGT. The CDR3 reads CASAGRATGELFF. The CDR3 DNA reads TGTGCCAGCGCTGGCAGGGCCACCGGGGAGCTGTTTTTT.

This clonotype showed up just a few times. This chain joins TRBV11-2 and TRBJ1-5; D gene unclear. This CDR3 region has 13 residues. Trimming cost V 0 bases and J 9 bases, with 9 bases left between them. The germline CDR1 and CDR2 sequences are SGHAT and FQNNGV. CDR3 residues: CASSLERQSPQHF. In DNA form, the CDR3 reads TGTGCCAGCAGCTTAGAGAGGCAGTCGCCCCAGCATTTT.

This chain links TRBV4-1 with TRBJ1-1; unclear D gene. V was shortened by 0 bases and J by 11 bases, with 10 bases between the two germline ends. This CDR3 comprises 12 residues. In germline, CDR1 is MGHRA, CDR2 YSYEKL. As DNA, the CDR3 is TGCGCCAGCAGCCAAGAACTGGGCCGGGCTTTCTTT. Translated, it gives CASSQELGRAFF.

This chain connects TRBV12-3 or TRBV12-4 to TRBJ1-1, with a possible D match to TRBD1 (5 bases). CDR3 length: 17 amino acids. The V and J ends lost 4 bases and 0 bases respectively, with 18 bases between them. CDR3: CASSSLGTAPMNTEAFF. CDR3 coding DNA: TGTGCCAGCAGTTCCCTGGGGACGGCCCCCATGAACACTGAAGCTTTCTTT.

The sample holds a few counts of this clonotype. CDR3 residues: CASRRLAIGNEQFF. The DNA for the CDR3 is TGTGCCAGTAGGAGGCTAGCGATTGGGAATGAGCAGTTCTTC. J is TRBJ2-1 and V is TRBV19, with D perhaps matching TRBD2 (6 bases). The CDR3 sequence is 14 residues long. Germline CDR1 LNHDA, CDR2 SQIVND (reference sequence). The V end lost 6 bases, the J end lost 7 bases, and 16 bases lay between the germline ends.